This T cell receptor beta chain comes out of a study of T cell changes during pregnancy in multiple sclerosis. Trimming stripped 3 bases from V and 8 bases from J, with 16 bases between. The length of the CDR3 is 15 residues. Germline loops: CDR1 MNHNS, CDR2 SASEGT. This clone was picked up one time. Only in-frame clones appear in the TCRdb table, and some are missing; sequencing was by immunoSEQ multiplex PCR. The sample includes 45,000 to 55,000 clones, 85% to 95% of them seen just once. The sequence came from a female donor in good health, enrolled as a control in a pregnancy study. This specimen was CD4+ T cells from peripheral blood mononuclear cells, taken in the second trimester of pregnancy. The V and J genes are TRBV6-1 and TRBJ1-4; no clear D. The CDR3 region has the DNA TGTGCCAGCAGTGACGGAACGGGAGTTCGAGAAAAACTGTTTTTT. Residues: CASSDGTGVREKLFF.